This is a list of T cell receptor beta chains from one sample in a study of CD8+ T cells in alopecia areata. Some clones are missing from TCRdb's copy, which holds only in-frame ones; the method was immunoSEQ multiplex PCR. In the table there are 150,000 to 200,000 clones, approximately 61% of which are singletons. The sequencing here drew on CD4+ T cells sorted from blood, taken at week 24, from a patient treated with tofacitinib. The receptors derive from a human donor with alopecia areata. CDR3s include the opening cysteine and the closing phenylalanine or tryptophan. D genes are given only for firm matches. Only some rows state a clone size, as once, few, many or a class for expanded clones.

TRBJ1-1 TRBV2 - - CASSEARSEAFF
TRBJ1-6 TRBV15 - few CATQTDFENSPLHF
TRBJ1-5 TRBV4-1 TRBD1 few CASSPGQGAVSSNQPQHF
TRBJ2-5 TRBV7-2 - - CASSFSTPQETQYF
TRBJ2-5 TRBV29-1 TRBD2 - CSVGGLAIETQYF
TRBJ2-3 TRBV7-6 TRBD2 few CASSSPSGGHTDTQYF
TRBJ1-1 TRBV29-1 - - CSVSTGMNTEAFF
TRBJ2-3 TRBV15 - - CATSRELPSTQYF
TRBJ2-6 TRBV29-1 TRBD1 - CSVETPTGGMWSGANVLTF
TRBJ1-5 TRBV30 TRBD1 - CAWRTGGLDQPQHF
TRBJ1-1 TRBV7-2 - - CASSPRQAGTEAFF
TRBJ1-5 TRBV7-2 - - CASSLGRNQPQHF
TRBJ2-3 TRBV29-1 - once CSVRGSADTQYF
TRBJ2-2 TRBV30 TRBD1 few CAWSGRSGGTGELFF
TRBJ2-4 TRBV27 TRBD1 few CASRGQGHNIQYF
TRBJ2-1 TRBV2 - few CASSEGSYNEQFF
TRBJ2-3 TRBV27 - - CASSLGIGFTDTQYF
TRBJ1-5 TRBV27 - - CASSTLAGALNQPQHF
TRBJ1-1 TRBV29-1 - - CSVSITSATEAFF
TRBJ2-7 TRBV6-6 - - CASSWGGSNGQYF
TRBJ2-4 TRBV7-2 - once CASSGVGGSIAKNIQYF
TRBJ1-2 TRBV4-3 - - CASSQVYSSLYYTF
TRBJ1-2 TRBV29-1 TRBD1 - CSHKVGTGSYTF
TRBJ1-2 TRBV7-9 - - CASSTMTGQHYYYGYTF
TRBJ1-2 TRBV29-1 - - CSVEKVPNYGYTF
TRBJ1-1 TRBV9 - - CASSVEVNTEAFF
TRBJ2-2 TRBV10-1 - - CASSGGKTGELFF
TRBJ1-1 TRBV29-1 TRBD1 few CSVVSGQVMNTEAFF
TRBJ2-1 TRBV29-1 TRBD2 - CSVISGGQFF
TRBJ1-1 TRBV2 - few CASSALPPTEEAFF
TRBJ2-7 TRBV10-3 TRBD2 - CAISELAGRSEQYF
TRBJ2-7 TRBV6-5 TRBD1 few CASSPGQGRQYF
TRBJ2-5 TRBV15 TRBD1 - CATSRGPDREETQYF